These 22 T cell receptor beta chains were all obtained from the same sample, sequenced in a study of radiation and T cells in renal cell carcinoma (dated by TCRdb to 2020 to 2022). The method behind the library was the immunoSEQ multiplex PCR assay. TCRdb retrieved this table from immuneACCESS and kept in-frame rearrangements only. Not all clones are present; in checked studies, unresolved V genes account for under half, and no reason is known for the remainder. The sample contains about 140,000 clones, around four fifths of them found a single time. The ten top clones hold approximately 20% of the sample. Per the publication, the time point label means: baseline pretreatment blood. The sample's treatment or condition label, in plain terms: 15 Gy SBRT to primary tumor, nephrectomy 4 weeks later. The starting material was blood, obtained from a patient whose treatment included radiotherapy and nephrectomy. The receptor source for this set is a woman between 45 and 65 years old with renal cell carcinoma.

This rearrangement joins TRBV7-6 to TRBJ2-7; the match to TRBD2 covers 7 bases. V was pared by 5 bases and J by 1 base, with 5 bases of the junction left unmatched. The CDR3 sequence is 14 residues long. The germline CDR1 and CDR2 sequences are SGHVS and FNYEAQ. CDR3 coding DNA: TGTGCCAGCAGCCTCGGGGGGAATTCCTACGAGCAGTACTTC. It encodes CASSLGGNSYEQYF.

The rearrangement joins TRBV5-6 to TRBJ2-7, with D unclear. Germline V lookup: CDR1 SGHDT, CDR2 YYEEEE. The CDR3 runs 15 residues. Trimming cost V 1 base and J 3 bases, with 14 bases left between them. The CDR3 protein is CASSLNTRSYYEQYF. Here the CDR3 DNA reads TGTGCCAGCAGCTTGAACACACGATCCTACTACGAGCAGTACTTC. The complete variable domain, with remaining parts taken from reference TRBV5-6 and TRBJ2-7, reads DAGVTQSPTHLIKTRGQQVTLRCSPKSGHDTVSWYQQALGQGPQFIFQYYEEEERQRGNFPDRFSGHQFPNYSSELNVNALLLGDSALYLCASSLNTRSYYEQYFGPGTRLTVT.

The genes are TRBV10-1 and TRBJ2-1; 11 bases match TRBD1. Looked up from germline, CDR1 is WNHNN and CDR2 is SYGVQD (reference sequence). The CDR3 consists of 17 residues. Unmatched junction bases numbered 3, after V lost 0 bases and J lost 2 bases. This CDR3 reads CASSESTGQGAYNEQFF. CDR3 coding DNA: TGCGCCAGCAGTGAGTCGACGGGACAGGGGGCCTACAATGAGCAGTTCTTC.

This clone has only one observation. This chain uses TRBV5-1 with TRBJ2-1, with D hard to call. This CDR3 is 12 amino acids long. Trimming took off 7 bases at V and 5 bases at J, with 10 bases between the two ends. Germline V CDR1 and CDR2: SGHRS, YFSETQ. Here the CDR3 DNA reads TGCGCCAGCGCGATATTGAACAATGAGCAGTTCTTC. Translating gives CASAILNNEQFF.

The chain couples TRBV19 to TRBJ2-1; D remains unclear. Germline-derived CDR1 and CDR2 are LNHDA and SQIVND (reference sequence). Trimming shortened V by 7 bases and J by 1 base, and 17 bases separated the two germline ends. The CDR3 contains 16 residues. CDR3 amino acids: CASTFGVGSSYNEQFF. CDR3 in DNA: TGTGCCAGTACCTTTGGGGTGGGTAGTTCCTACAATGAGCAGTTCTTC.

The rearrangement joins TRBV2 to TRBJ1-2, with D tentatively TRBD1 (6 bases). The CDR3 consists of 14 residues. CDR1 and CDR2 from the germline V gene are SNHLY and FYNNEI. Trimming pared 2 bases from V and 4 bases from J, leaving 11 bases between. DNA of the CDR3: TGTGCCAGCAGTGAATCTGGGGGCAGCTATGGCTACACCTTC. This sequence encodes CASSESGGSYGYTF.

The rearrangement joins TRBV20-1 to TRBJ1-5; D is perhaps TRBD1 (5 bases). Germline V CDR1 and CDR2: DFQATT, SNEGSKA (reference sequence). There are 11 residues in the CDR3. The V end was cut by 7 bases, the J end by 7 bases, with 11 bases between. The CDR3 DNA reads TGCAGTGTAACGTGGGACCAGCCCCAGCATTTT. Residues: CSVTWDQPQHF.

The genes are TRBV14 and TRBJ2-3; D possibly corresponds to TRBD2 (6 bases). The germline V gene has CDR1 SGHDN and CDR2 FVKESK. The CDR3 has 17 residues. V lost 1 base to trimming and J lost 1 base, with 15 bases between them. The CDR3 DNA reads as TGTGCCAGCAGCCAAGGTCGACTAGTAGTCGGCACAGATACGCAGTATTTT. Amino acid sequence: CASSQGRLVVGTDTQYF.

This chain connects TRBV4-3 to TRBJ2-7, with 7 nucleotides matching TRBD1. The CDR3 contains 16 residues. Germline CDR1 is LGHNA and CDR2 is YSLEER. V was clipped by 1 base and J by 0 bases; unmatched bases: 6. Written as DNA, the CDR3 is TGCGCCAGCAGCCAAGGGTTGGGACAGAACTCCTACGAGCAGTACTTC. Amino acids: CASSQGLGQNSYEQYF.

CDR3 sequence (DNA): TGCGCCAGCAGTCAGGACTTCGACACCTTC. Residues: CASSQDFDTF. The rearrangement uses TRBV23-1 and TRBJ1-2; no clear D gene. TRBV23-1 is annotated as an ORF whose role is uncertain. The CDR3 loop spans 10 amino acids. V was cut by 3 bases and J by 12 bases, with 8 bases left in between.

The chain employs TRBV4-3 and TRBJ1-2; D unclear. The germline CDR1 and CDR2 sequences are LGHNA and YSLEER. The CDR3 loop spans 14 amino acids. Trimming removed 4 bases from V and 2 bases from J, with 11 bases in between. CDR3 nucleotide sequence: TGCGCCAGCAGCCCTCCTGAAGGGAACTATGGCTACACCTTC. The encoded protein is CASSPPEGNYGYTF.

The chain employs TRBV4-2 and TRBJ1-2; D perhaps matches TRBD1 (5 bases). Germline CDR1 and CDR2: LGHNA and YNFKEQ. The V end was cut by 2 bases, the J end by 5 bases, with 12 bases between. The CDR3 has 14 amino acids. The CDR3: CASSQLGRIYGYTF. The CDR3 region has the DNA TGTGCCAGCAGCCAACTGGGACGGATATATGGCTACACCTTC.

This rearrangement joins TRBV28 to TRBJ2-2; TRBD2 matches at 12 bases. Germline-derived CDR1 and CDR2 are MDHEN and SYDVKM. This CDR3 region has 16 residues. J gave up 4 bases and V 7 bases, and 7 bases lay outside the gene matches. CDR3: CASTTSGRVGTGELFF. CDR3 bases: TGTGCCAGCACGACTAGCGGGAGAGTTGGCACCGGGGAGCTGTTTTTT.

The CDR3 is CASSGGGSNFNTEAFF. Written as DNA, the CDR3 is TGTGCCAGCAGTGGGGGGGGCAGCAACTTTAACACTGAAGCTTTCTTT. This rearrangement joins TRBV25-1 to TRBJ1-1; perhaps TRBD1 as D (6 bases). Germline V gene lookup returns CDR1 MGHDK and CDR2 SYGVNS. The CDR3 runs to 16 residues. The V end was cut by 4 bases, the J end by 2 bases, with 17 bases between.

The chain has TRBV6-1 and TRBJ2-2, with a possible D match to TRBD2 (5 bases). The germline gives CDR1 MNHNS, CDR2 SASEGT. V lost 7 bases to trimming and J lost 0 bases, with 9 bases between them. The CDR3 consists of 14 residues. The CDR3 nucleotides read TGTGCCAGCATGTTACTAGCGAACACCGGGGAGCTGTTTTTT. This encodes CASMLLANTGELFF.

This clone occurred a few times. The chain employs TRBV19 and TRBJ1-1; D might be TRBD1 (5 bases). The germline CDR1 and CDR2 sequences are LNHDA and SQIVND (reference sequence). The CDR3 runs to 14 residues. Trimming shortened V by 6 bases and J by 2 bases, and 13 bases separated the two germline ends. The CDR3 DNA is TGTGCCAGTAGGGGTGGGACGGCAAACACTGAAGCTTTCTTT. The encoded protein is CASRGGTANTEAFF.

The chain couples TRBV9 to TRBJ1-2, with 10 bases fitting TRBD1. The CDR3 spans 16 residues. Germline assignment: CDR1 SGDLS and CDR2 YYNGEE. Trimming cost V 4 bases and J 4 bases; bases outside gene matches: 10. The CDR3 loop is CASSLTTGGGIYGYTF. CDR3 DNA sequence: TGTGCCAGCAGCTTGACGACAGGGGGCGGAATCTATGGCTACACCTTC.

The table lists this clone with a few counts. The chain uses TRBV30 and TRBJ2-3; 7 bases line up with TRBD2. The J segment lost 6 bases and the V segment lost 0 bases, leaving 6 bases of the junction unmatched. The germline CDR1 and CDR2 sequences are GTSNPN and SVGIG (reference sequence). The CDR3 extends over 14 amino acids. The CDR3 DNA follows: TGTGCCTGGAGTGTAGCGGGGTCCATCGATACGCAGTATTTT. It yields the protein CAWSVAGSIDTQYF.

The chain is built from TRBV5-4 and TRBJ2-3, with a tentative D call TRBD2 (7 bases). Trimming pared 4 bases from V and 6 bases from J, leaving 21 bases between. Germline CDR1 SGHNT, CDR2 YYREEE (reference sequence). The CDR3 consists of 16 residues. The CDR3 bases are TGTGCCAGCAGCACCCAACTAGTCAGGGGAGGGGATACGCAGTATTTT. Residues: CASSTQLVRGGDTQYF.

This clone was counted between two and nine times. This chain joins TRBV7-9 and TRBJ1-5; perhaps TRBD1 as D (5 bases). V shed 1 base and J shed 0 bases, with 7 bases lying between them. There are 15 residues in the CDR3. Germline CDR1 and CDR2: SEHNR and FQNEAQ (reference sequence). CDR3 region: CASSLGQGSNQPQHF. DNA of the CDR3: TGTGCCAGCAGCTTAGGGCAGGGTAGCAATCAGCCCCAGCATTTT.

The CDR3 bases are TGTGCCATCAGTCTTGTAGGGCAGGGGGCTATCAATGAGCAGTTCTTC. Its protein is CAISLVGQGAINEQFF. The chain couples TRBV10-3 to TRBJ2-1, with TRBD1 identical over 8 bases. The CDR3 runs 16 residues. The trim removed 5 bases at V and 6 bases at J, leaving 12 bases unmatched. Germline-derived CDR1 and CDR2 are ENHRY and SYGVKD.

The chain links TRBV6-6 to TRBJ1-2; D is ambiguous. V was trimmed by 3 bases and J by 7 bases, leaving 15 bases between them. This CDR3 spans 14 amino acids. The germline V gene has CDR1 MNHNY and CDR2 SVGAGI (reference sequence). CDR3 in amino acids: CASSYTEGIGGYTF. CDR3 sequence (DNA): TGTGCCAGCAGTTATACCGAAGGGATCGGTGGCTACACCTTC.